The rows below give T cell receptor beta chains drawn from one sample of a study of cytomegalovirus exposure and HLA in healthy donors. Libraries were prepared by immunoSEQ multiplex PCR; TCRdb keeps only in-frame clonotypes and omits some of them. This table holds 150,000 to 200,000 clones, approximately 85% found once. The sequenced material came from PBMCs. Receptor source: a man under 40 in good health and CMV-seropositive. Each CDR3 is given with its conserved first and last residue. A D gene is named only where the DNA matches it firmly. Not every row has a clone size; where given, it reads once, few, many or a size class.

v_gene: TRBV2
abundance: -
d_gene: TRBD1
j_gene: TRBJ1-5
CDR3aa: CASSGGTVNQPQHF
CDR3nt: TGTGCCAGCAGCGGCGGGACAGTTAATCAGCCCCAGCATTTT

v_gene: TRBV9
abundance: -
d_gene: -
j_gene: TRBJ2-3
CDR3aa: CASSVGRTASGTDTQYF
CDR3nt: TGTGCCAGCAGCGTAGGGAGGACGGCTAGCGGCACAGATACGCAGTATTTT

v_gene: TRBV10-1
abundance: -
d_gene: -
j_gene: TRBJ2-5
CDR3aa: CASSEGSPQETQYF
CDR3nt: TGCGCCAGCTCGGAGGGGTCCCCTCAAGAGACCCAGTACTTC

v_gene: TRBV7-9
abundance: -
d_gene: -
j_gene: TRBJ1-3
CDR3aa: CASSLELGGSGNTIYF
CDR3nt: TGTGCCAGCAGCTTAGAATTAGGCGGCTCTGGAAACACCATATATTTT

v_gene: TRBV7-9
abundance: -
d_gene: TRBD1
j_gene: TRBJ1-1
CDR3aa: CASSLATGRTEAFF
CDR3nt: TGTGCCAGCAGCTTAGCGACAGGGCGGACTGAAGCTTTCTTT

v_gene: TRBV11-2
abundance: once
d_gene: TRBD2
j_gene: TRBJ2-7
CDR3aa: CASSLDPGTSAYEQYF
CDR3nt: TGTGCCAGCAGCTTAGATCCGGGGACTAGCGCATACGAGCAGTACTTC

v_gene: TRBV25-1
abundance: -
d_gene: TRBD1
j_gene: TRBJ1-3
CDR3aa: CASSRGQGARTIYF
CDR3nt: TGTGCCAGCAGTCGCGGACAGGGGGCTAGGACCATATATTTT

v_gene: TRBV20-1
abundance: -
d_gene: -
j_gene: TRBJ2-3
CDR3aa: CSARLRDTQYF
CDR3nt: TGCAGTGCTAGACTCAGGGATACGCAGTATTTT

v_gene: TRBV6-1
abundance: -
d_gene: TRBD1
j_gene: TRBJ1-1
CDR3aa: CASTETGFDTEAFF
CDR3nt: TGTGCCAGCACCGAGACAGGGTTTGACACTGAAGCTTTCTTT

v_gene: TRBV4-1
abundance: -
d_gene: TRBD1
j_gene: TRBJ1-2
CDR3aa: CASRMDRGPGGYTF
CDR3nt: TGCGCCAGCAGAATGGACAGGGGGCCTGGGGGCTACACCTTC

v_gene: TRBV9
abundance: -
d_gene: -
j_gene: TRBJ2-1
CDR3aa: CASSVASAPYNEQFF
CDR3nt: TGTGCCAGCAGCGTAGCTAGCGCGCCCTACAATGAGCAGTTCTTC

v_gene: TRBV5-1
abundance: -
d_gene: TRBD1
j_gene: TRBJ1-2
CDR3aa: CASSPGQGNYGYTF
CDR3nt: TGCGCCAGCAGCCCAGGACAGGGAAACTATGGCTACACCTTC

v_gene: TRBV5-1
abundance: once
d_gene: -
j_gene: TRBJ2-1
CDR3aa: CASSDPSQSEQFF
CDR3nt: TGCGCCAGCAGCGATCCTAGCCAGAGTGAGCAGTTCTTC

v_gene: TRBV19
abundance: -
d_gene: -
j_gene: TRBJ2-3
CDR3aa: CASSMGNTDTQYF
CDR3nt: TGTGCCAGTAGTATGGGCAACACAGATACGCAGTATTTT

v_gene: TRBV7-8
abundance: -
d_gene: TRBD2
j_gene: TRBJ2-1
CDR3aa: CASSFGLVGSSYNEQFF
CDR3nt: TGTGCCAGCAGCTTCGGACTAGTTGGGAGCTCCTACAATGAGCAGTTCTTC

v_gene: TRBV20-1
abundance: -
d_gene: -
j_gene: TRBJ1-1
CDR3aa: CSVRAKAFF
CDR3nt: TGCAGTGTGCGGGCAAAAGCTTTCTTT

v_gene: TRBV11-3
abundance: -
d_gene: -
j_gene: TRBJ2-2
CDR3aa: CASTSRLANTGELFF
CDR3nt: TGTGCCAGCACGAGTCGCCTCGCGAACACCGGGGAGCTGTTTTTT

v_gene: TRBV13
abundance: once
d_gene: -
j_gene: TRBJ1-2
CDR3aa: CASSTRRGDYGYTF
CDR3nt: TGTGCCAGCAGCACGAGACGGGGGGACTATGGCTACACCTTC

v_gene: TRBV7-2
abundance: -
d_gene: -
j_gene: TRBJ2-1
CDR3aa: CASSLGPVREQFF
CDR3nt: TGTGCCAGCAGCTTAGGACCTGTGAGGGAGCAGTTCTTC

v_gene: TRBV19
abundance: -
d_gene: -
j_gene: TRBJ1-6
CDR3aa: CASSPQGFGNSPLHF
CDR3nt: TGTGCCAGTAGTCCTCAGGGGTTCGGTAATTCACCCCTCCACTTT

v_gene: TRBV4-2
abundance: -
d_gene: TRBD2
j_gene: TRBJ2-3
CDR3aa: CASSPTGSGRALGDTQYF
CDR3nt: TGTGCCAGCAGCCCGACCGGATCCGGGAGGGCCCTCGGAGATACGCAGTATTTT

v_gene: TRBV25-1
abundance: -
d_gene: TRBD1
j_gene: TRBJ1-5
CDR3aa: CASGTGDSNQPQHF
CDR3nt: TGTGCCAGTGGGACAGGGGATAGCAATCAGCCCCAGCATTTT

v_gene: TRBV7-9
abundance: -
d_gene: -
j_gene: TRBJ1-1
CDR3aa: CSSSFLWGRGTEAFF
CDR3nt: TGTTCCAGCAGCTTTTTATGGGGGAGGGGAACTGAAGCTTTCTTT

v_gene: TRBV7-2
abundance: -
d_gene: -
j_gene: TRBJ2-1
CDR3aa: CASSLHTSSDEQFF
CDR3nt: TGTGCCAGCAGCTTACATACTAGTTCAGATGAGCAGTTCTTC

v_gene: TRBV27
abundance: -
d_gene: TRBD2
j_gene: TRBJ2-2
CDR3aa: CASSIGLAAYTGELFF
CDR3nt: TGTGCCAGCAGTATTGGACTAGCAGCGTACACCGGGGAGCTGTTTTTT

v_gene: TRBV28
abundance: -
d_gene: TRBD1
j_gene: TRBJ1-4
CDR3aa: CASSLPGQGTEKLFF
CDR3nt: TGTGCCAGCAGTTTACCAGGACAGGGAACTGAAAAACTGTTTTTT

v_gene: TRBV16
abundance: -
d_gene: -
j_gene: TRBJ1-3
CDR3aa: CASSRTGRNTIYF
CDR3nt: TGTGCCAGCAGCCGCACAGGGCGAAACACCATATATTTT

v_gene: TRBV7-9
abundance: -
d_gene: -
j_gene: TRBJ2-5
CDR3aa: CASSLESINAMRETQYF
CDR3nt: TGTGCCAGCAGCTTAGAGTCGATCAACGCGATGCGAGAGACCCAGTACTTC

v_gene: TRBV4-1
abundance: -
d_gene: TRBD1
j_gene: TRBJ2-5
CDR3aa: CASSQGTGYKGAQETQYF
CDR3nt: TGCGCCAGCAGCCAAGGGACAGGGTACAAAGGGGCCCAAGAGACCCAGTACTTC

v_gene: TRBV18
abundance: -
d_gene: -
j_gene: TRBJ1-5
CDR3aa: CASSPTGASNQPQHF
CDR3nt: TGTGCCAGCTCACCCACGGGTGCCAGCAATCAGCCCCAGCATTTT

v_gene: TRBV4-1
abundance: -
d_gene: TRBD1
j_gene: TRBJ1-5
CDR3aa: CASSQRAGGWNQPQHF
CDR3nt: TGCGCCAGCAGCCAACGAGCAGGGGGATGGAATCAGCCCCAGCATTTT

v_gene: TRBV19
abundance: -
d_gene: TRBD2
j_gene: TRBJ2-1
CDR3aa: CASSMSGVAGAPGSYNEQFF
CDR3nt: TGTGCCAGTAGTATGAGTGGAGTGGCGGGAGCGCCAGGCTCCTACAATGAGCAGTTCTTC

v_gene: TRBV15
abundance: -
d_gene: -
j_gene: TRBJ2-5
CDR3aa: CATSREGRRAQYF
CDR3nt: TGTGCCACCAGCAGAGAAGGGCGCAGGGCCCAGTACTTC

v_gene: TRBV5-4
abundance: -
d_gene: TRBD2
j_gene: TRBJ2-1
CDR3aa: CASEGGLAGQDRQFF
CDR3nt: TGTGCCAGCGAGGGGGGACTAGCGGGCCAGGATAGGCAGTTCTTC

v_gene: TRBV29-1
abundance: -
d_gene: TRBD2
j_gene: TRBJ2-1
CDR3aa: CSVATSGSNEQFF
CDR3nt: TGCAGCGTTGCGACTAGCGGGAGCAATGAGCAGTTCTTC

v_gene: TRBV15
abundance: -
d_gene: TRBD1
j_gene: TRBJ1-2
CDR3aa: CATSVDRGYGYTF
CDR3nt: TGTGCCACCAGCGTCGACAGGGGATATGGCTACACCTTC

v_gene: TRBV18
abundance: -
d_gene: -
j_gene: TRBJ1-6
CDR3aa: CASSPSSGQTKDSPLHF
CDR3nt: TGTGCCAGCTCACCCTCAAGCGGACAGACAAAGGATTCACCCCTCCACTTT

v_gene: TRBV4-1
abundance: -
d_gene: -
j_gene: TRBJ2-3
CDR3aa: CASSQGEAADTQYF
CDR3nt: TGCGCCAGCAGCCAAGGTGAGGCCGCAGATACGCAGTATTTT

v_gene: TRBV5-5
abundance: -
d_gene: TRBD2
j_gene: TRBJ2-5
CDR3aa: CASSLGSGGGQETQYF
CDR3nt: TGTGCCAGCAGCTTGGGGAGCGGGGGGGGTCAAGAGACCCAGTACTTC

v_gene: TRBV5-4
abundance: -
d_gene: -
j_gene: TRBJ2-3
CDR3aa: CASTGLDTQYF
CDR3nt: TGTGCCAGTACAGGGTTAGATACGCAGTATTTT